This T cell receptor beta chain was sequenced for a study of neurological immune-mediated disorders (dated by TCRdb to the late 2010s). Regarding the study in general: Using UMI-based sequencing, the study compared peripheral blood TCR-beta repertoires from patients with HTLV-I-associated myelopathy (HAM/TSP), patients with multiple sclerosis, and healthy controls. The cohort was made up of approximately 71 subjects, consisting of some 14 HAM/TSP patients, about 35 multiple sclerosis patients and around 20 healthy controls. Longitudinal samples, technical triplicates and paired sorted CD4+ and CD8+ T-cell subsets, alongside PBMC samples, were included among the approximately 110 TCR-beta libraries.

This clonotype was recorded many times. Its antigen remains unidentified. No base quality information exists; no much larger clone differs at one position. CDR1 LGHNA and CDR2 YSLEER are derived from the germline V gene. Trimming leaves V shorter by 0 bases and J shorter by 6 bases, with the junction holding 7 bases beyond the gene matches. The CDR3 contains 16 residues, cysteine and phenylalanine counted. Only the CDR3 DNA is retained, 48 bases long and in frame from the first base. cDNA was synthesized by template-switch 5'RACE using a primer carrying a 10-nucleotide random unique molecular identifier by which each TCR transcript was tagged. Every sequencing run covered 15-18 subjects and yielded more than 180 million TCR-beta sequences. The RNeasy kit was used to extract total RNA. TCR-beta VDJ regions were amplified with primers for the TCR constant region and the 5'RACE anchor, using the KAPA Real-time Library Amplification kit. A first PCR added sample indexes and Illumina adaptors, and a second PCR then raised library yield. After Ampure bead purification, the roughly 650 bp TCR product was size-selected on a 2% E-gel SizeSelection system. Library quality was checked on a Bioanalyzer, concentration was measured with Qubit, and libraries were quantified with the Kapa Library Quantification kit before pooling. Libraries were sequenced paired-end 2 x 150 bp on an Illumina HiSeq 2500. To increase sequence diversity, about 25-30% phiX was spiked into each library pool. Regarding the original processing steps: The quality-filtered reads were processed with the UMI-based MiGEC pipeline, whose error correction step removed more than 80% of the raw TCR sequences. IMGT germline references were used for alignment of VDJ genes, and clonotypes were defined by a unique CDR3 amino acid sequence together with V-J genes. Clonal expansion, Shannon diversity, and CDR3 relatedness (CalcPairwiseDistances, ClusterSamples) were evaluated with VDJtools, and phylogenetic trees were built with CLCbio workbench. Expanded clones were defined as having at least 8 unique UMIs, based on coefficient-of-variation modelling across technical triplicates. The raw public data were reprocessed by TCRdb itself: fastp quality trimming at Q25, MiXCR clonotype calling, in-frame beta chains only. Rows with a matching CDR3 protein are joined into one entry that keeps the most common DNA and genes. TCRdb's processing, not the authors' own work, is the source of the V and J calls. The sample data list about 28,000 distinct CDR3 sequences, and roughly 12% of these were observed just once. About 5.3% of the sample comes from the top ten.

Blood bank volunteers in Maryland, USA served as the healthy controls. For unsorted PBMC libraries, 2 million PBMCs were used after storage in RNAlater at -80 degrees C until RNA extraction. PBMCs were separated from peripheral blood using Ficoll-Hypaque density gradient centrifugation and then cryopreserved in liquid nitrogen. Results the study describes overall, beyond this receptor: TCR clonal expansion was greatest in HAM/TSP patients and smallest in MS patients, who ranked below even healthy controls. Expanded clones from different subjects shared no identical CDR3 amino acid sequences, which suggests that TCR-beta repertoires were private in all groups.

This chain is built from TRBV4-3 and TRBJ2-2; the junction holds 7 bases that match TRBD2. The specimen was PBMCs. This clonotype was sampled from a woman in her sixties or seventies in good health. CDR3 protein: CASSQDRSREAGELFF. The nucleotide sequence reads TGCGCCAGCAGCCAAGATCGGAGTCGGGAGGCCGGGGAGCTGTTTTTT.